The clone carrying this TCR beta chain was detected a few times. The antigen remains undetermined. The data were taken from a study of T cells in Graves' hyperthyroidism and ophthalmopathy. Study-level background: Peripheral blood was taken when the disease was first diagnosed, before any treatment began. Whole-study findings and limits: Blood also carried most thyroid clonotypes expanded above 0.001.

Diagnoses used clinical symptoms, serum thyroxine and TRAb, thyroid ultrasound and orbital computed tomography. Cells are PBMCs isolated from over 7.5 ml of fresh blood. Trimming removed 5 bases at V and 5 bases at J, with 13 bases between. Germline V CDR1 and CDR2: SGHAT, FQNNGV. The CDR3 has 14 amino acids. RNA transcripts gave rise to amplified TCR beta CDR3 regions. Using the HTBI primer set, a first-round RT-PCR was run on the TCR CDR3. From the multiplex PCR reads, TCRdb called clonotypes with MiXCR, one entry per CDR3 protein. The repertoire holds about 520,000 distinct CDR3 sequences, with around 22% as singletons.

The sample taken for sequencing was blood. This clonotype was obtained from a woman aged 25 to 39 with Graves' ophthalmopathy. V gene TRBV11-2 combines with J gene TRBJ2-1; TRBD2 might be the D (6 bases). The CDR3 nucleotides are TGTGCCAGCAGCATCCCGGGACTGGACAATGAGCAGTTCTTC. This codes for CASSIPGLDNEQFF.